Listed below are T cell receptor beta chains from one sample, sequenced in a study of blood T cell repertoires in COVID-19. Only in-frame clones appear in the TCRdb table, and some are missing; sequencing was by immunoSEQ multiplex PCR. The repertoire holds roughly 270,000 clones, with 85% as singletons. Sequenced sample: peripheral blood. The source is a middle-aged man with active or convalescent COVID-19. The CDR3 runs from the conserved cysteine through the conserved F or W. The D gene is left open where the match is weak. A clone size is listed for some rows: how often the clone was seen (once, few, many), or a class if it is expanded.

V: TRBV7-9; size: few; J: TRBJ2-7; D: TRBD2; DNA: TGTGCCAGCGCGGGGACTAGAGGCTACTACGAGCAGTACTTC; CDR3: CASAGTRGYYEQYF
V: TRBV5-1; size: once; J: TRBJ1-6; D: NA; DNA: TGCGCCAGCAGCTTGGGGCCAGAAGATAATTCACCCCTCCACTTT; CDR3: CASSLGPEDNSPLHF
V: TRBV7-3; size: many; J: TRBJ2-3; D: NA; DNA: TGTGCCAGCAGCTTAAGTCTAGCAGATACGCAGTATTTT; CDR3: CASSLSLADTQYF
V: TRBV2; size: once; J: TRBJ1-6; D: TRBD1; DNA: TGTGCCAGCAGTCCTGGACAGGGCCCAGGAGGGGGACCCCTCCACTTT; CDR3: CASSPGQGPGGGPLHF
V: TRBV4-2; size: NA; J: TRBJ2-1; D: NA; DNA: TGTGCCAGCAGCCAAGACCCGGTAGGGGCGGAGGGCTACAATGAGCAGTTCTTC; CDR3: CASSQDPVGAEGYNEQFF
V: TRBV28; size: NA; J: TRBJ2-1; D: TRBD2; DNA: TGTGCCAGCAGTTACCCTCGGGGGGGGAGATACAATGAGCAGTTCTTC; CDR3: CASSYPRGGRYNEQFF
V: TRBV11-2; size: NA; J: TRBJ1-3; D: TRBD1; DNA: TGTGCCAGCAGCTTAGATGGTGACAGGGGGAACTCTGGAAACACCATATATTTT; CDR3: CASSLDGDRGNSGNTIYF
V: TRBV11-2; size: NA; J: TRBJ2-7; D: TRBD2; DNA: TGTGCCAGCACGCCGCGGGGGTCATACGAGCAGTACTTC; CDR3: CASTPRGSYEQYF
V: TRBV7-2; size: NA; J: TRBJ1-2; D: NA; DNA: TGTGCCAGCAGCCTTCCGCTACGGGTGGAGCGAGGCTACACCTTC; CDR3: CASSLPLRVERGYTF
V: TRBV7-9; size: NA; J: TRBJ2-7; D: NA; DNA: TGTGCCAGCAGCTTAGCTAGCGGAGTAGACTACGAGCAGTACTTC; CDR3: CASSLASGVDYEQYF
V: TRBV6-1; size: once; J: TRBJ2-7; D: TRBD2; DNA: TGTGCCAGCAGTGAAGCGCTTCCGACTAGCGGCTCCTACGAGCAGTACTTC; CDR3: CASSEALPTSGSYEQYF
V: TRBV6-5; size: NA; J: TRBJ2-7; D: TRBD2; DNA: TGTGCCAGCAGTCTAGCGGGAGGGCATTACGAGCAGTACTTC; CDR3: CASSLAGGHYEQYF
V: TRBV25-1; size: NA; J: TRBJ2-1; D: TRBD2; DNA: TGTGCCAGCAGTGCTGGTAGCGGGGTTATTAATGAGCAGTTCTTC; CDR3: CASSAGSGVINEQFF
V: TRBV9; size: NA; J: TRBJ2-7; D: NA; DNA: TGTGCCAGCAGCGTAGGAGGCACCCACGAGCAGTACTTC; CDR3: CASSVGGTHEQYF
V: TRBV28; size: once; J: TRBJ1-2; D: NA; DNA: TGTGCCAGCTGGGGGGGGCTCAACTATGGCTACACCTTC; CDR3: CASWGGLNYGYTF
V: TRBV21-1; size: NA; J: TRBJ2-5; D: NA; DNA: TGTGCCAGCAGCAAAGTAGTTCGCGTCGTCGAGACCCAGTACTTC; CDR3: CASSKVVRVVETQYF
V: TRBV29-1; size: NA; J: TRBJ2-5; D: TRBD2; DNA: TGCAGCGTTGAAGATTTGGGGGGAGGGGAGACCCAGTACTTC; CDR3: CSVEDLGGGETQYF
V: TRBV30; size: NA; J: TRBJ2-1; D: TRBD2; DNA: TGTGCCTGGAGTGGGACTAGCGGGAGAGGCCTCTACAATGAGCAGTTCTTC; CDR3: CAWSGTSGRGLYNEQFF
V: TRBV28; size: NA; J: TRBJ2-5; D: TRBD1; DNA: TGTGCCAGCAGTTTGGAGCAGGGGGCCTCGGGGGAGACCCAGTACTTC; CDR3: CASSLEQGASGETQYF
V: TRBV7-2; size: NA; J: TRBJ1-2; D: NA; DNA: TGTGCCAGCAGCTTAGACCCAGGGGCCGGCTACACCTTC; CDR3: CASSLDPGAGYTF
V: TRBV18; size: few; J: TRBJ2-1; D: NA; DNA: TGTGCCAGCTCACCAGGGGAGTGGGAGCAGTTCTTC; CDR3: CASSPGEWEQFF
V: TRBV5-1; size: once; J: TRBJ2-7; D: TRBD1; DNA: TGCGCCAGCAGCTTGCGGACAGGGGGCGGCGAGCAGTACTTC; CDR3: CASSLRTGGGEQYF
V: TRBV6-4; size: NA; J: TRBJ2-3; D: NA; DNA: TGTGCCAGCAGTGATCGGGGAAGCACAGATACGCAGTATTTT; CDR3: CASSDRGSTDTQYF
V: TRBV7-9; size: few; J: TRBJ2-7; D: TRBD1; DNA: TGTGCCAGCAGCTTATTGGGACAGGGGGCTCAGGAGCAGTACTTC; CDR3: CASSLLGQGAQEQYF
V: TRBV5-1; size: NA; J: TRBJ2-1; D: TRBD2; DNA: TGCGCCAGCAGCTTGGGCTTGGCTAGCGGGAGTCTCTACAATGAGCAGTTCTTC; CDR3: CASSLGLASGSLYNEQFF
V: TRBV5-5; size: NA; J: TRBJ2-5; D: NA; DNA: TGTGCCAGCAGCTTGTGGCAGCAAGAGACCCAGTACTTC; CDR3: CASSLWQQETQYF
V: TRBV9; size: NA; J: TRBJ1-1; D: TRBD1; DNA: TGTGCCAGCAGCCTCGGGACAGGGGGCACTGAAGCTTTCTTT; CDR3: CASSLGTGGTEAFF
V: TRBV12-3/TRBV12-4; size: few; J: TRBJ2-2; D: NA; DNA: TGTGCCAGCTTCGGGAGAGACACCGGGGAGCTGTTTTTT; CDR3: CASFGRDTGELFF